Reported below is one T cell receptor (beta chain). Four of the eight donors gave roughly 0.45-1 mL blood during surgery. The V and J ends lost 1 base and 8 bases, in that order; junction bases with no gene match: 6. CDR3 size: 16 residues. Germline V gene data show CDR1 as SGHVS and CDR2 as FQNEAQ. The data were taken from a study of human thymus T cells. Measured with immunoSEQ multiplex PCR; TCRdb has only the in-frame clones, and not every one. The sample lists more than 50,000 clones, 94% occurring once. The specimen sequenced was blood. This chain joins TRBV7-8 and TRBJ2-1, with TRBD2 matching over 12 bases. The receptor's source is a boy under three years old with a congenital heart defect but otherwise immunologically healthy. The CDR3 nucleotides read TGTGCCAGCAGCTTAGTCGGGACTAGCGGGTGGGATGAGCAGTTCTTC. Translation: CASSLVGTSGWDEQFF.